Listed here is a single TCR beta chain. The CDR3 totals 15 residues. Germline loops: CDR1 MNHNS, CDR2 SASEGT. Germline trimming cut 3 bases from V and 4 bases from J; bases unmatched to any gene: 6. As for treatment: randomized to nivolumab then ipilimumab (arm A) or the reverse (arm B). The entry originates in a study of sequential checkpoint blockade in melanoma. Study information: Randomization was 1:1 between first-line nivolumab→ipilimumab and ipilimumab→nivolumab. Both treatment sequences were followed by maintenance nivolumab.

Libraries were prepared by immunoSEQ multiplex PCR; TCRdb keeps only in-frame clonotypes and omits some of them. The repertoire has approximately 10,000 clones, about 81% of them found once; the top ten carry 11%. The clonotype comes from a human donor with melanoma. The rearrangement uses TRBV6-1 and TRBJ2-3; 8 bases are a match to TRBD1. The material sequenced was CD8+ T cells sorted from blood (inferred from file names), taken from a patient given nivolumab and ipilimumab in sequence. The chain's CDR3 is CASSERNRGADTQYF. Written as DNA, the CDR3 is TGTGCCAGCAGTGAGCGTAACAGGGGGGCAGATACGCAGTATTTT.